The text below deals with one TCR beta chain. The PCR contained 60 Vbeta and 13 Jbeta primers. Produced via immunoSEQ multiplex PCR; TCRdb's table is partial and in-frame only. The sample lists 140,000 to 150,000 clones; roughly 9.4% were seen once. This sample was taken from a study of cytomegalovirus exposure and HLA in healthy donors. Study details: Across 350 to 500 genotyped donors, 65% to 90% landed in the Caucasian-associated ancestry cluster.

The source is a male donor in good health and CMV-seronegative. The sequenced sample consisted of PBMCs.

CDR3 nucleotide sequence: TGTGCCAGCAGCCTAGGACAGCCCCAGCATTTT. Its translation is CASSLGQPQHF. This chain uses TRBV27 with TRBJ1-5, with D unresolved. CDR1 and CDR2 from the germline V gene are MNHEY and SMNVEV (reference sequence). Trimming cost V 6 bases and J 7 bases, with 7 bases left between them. The CDR3 runs to 11 residues.